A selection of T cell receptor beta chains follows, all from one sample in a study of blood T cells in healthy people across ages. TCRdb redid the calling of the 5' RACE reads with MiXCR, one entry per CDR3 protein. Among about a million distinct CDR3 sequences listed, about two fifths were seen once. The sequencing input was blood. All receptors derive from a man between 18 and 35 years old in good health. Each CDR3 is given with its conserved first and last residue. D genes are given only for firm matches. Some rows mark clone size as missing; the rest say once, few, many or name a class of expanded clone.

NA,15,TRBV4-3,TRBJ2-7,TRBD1,TGCGCCAGCAGCCAAGCAGGGGGCATCTACAATGAGCAGTACTTC,CASSQAGGIYNEQYF
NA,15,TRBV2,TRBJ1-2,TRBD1,TGTGCCAGCAGTGATACTCGGACAGGGCCATATGGCTACACCTTC,CASSDTRTGPYGYTF
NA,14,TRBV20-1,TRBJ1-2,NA,TGCAGTGCTAGAGCATTAGGGTTGGACTATGGCTACACCTTC,CSARALGLDYGYTF
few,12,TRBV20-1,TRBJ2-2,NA,TGCAGTGCCCCGGAGAACACCGGGGAGCTGTTTTTT,CSAPENTGELFF
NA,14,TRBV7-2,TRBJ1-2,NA,TGTGCCAGCAGAGATCAGACAGCCCCCTATGGCTACACCTTC,CASRDQTAPYGYTF
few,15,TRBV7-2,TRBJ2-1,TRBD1,TGTGCCAGCAGCACCCGAGGGACAGAAGGCAATGAGCAGTTCTTC,CASSTRGTEGNEQFF
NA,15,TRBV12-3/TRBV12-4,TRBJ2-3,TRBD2,TGTGTCAGCAGTTTAGCGGGACTTTCCACAGATACGCAGTATTTT,CVSSLAGLSTDTQYF
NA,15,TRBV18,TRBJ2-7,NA,TGTGCCAGCTCACCGGCCGTTATTAGCTCCTACGAGCGGTACTTC,CASSPAVISSYERYF
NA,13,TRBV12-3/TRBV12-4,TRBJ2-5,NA,TGTGCCAGCAGTTTAAACAGAAAAGAGACCCAGTACTTC,CASSLNRKETQYF
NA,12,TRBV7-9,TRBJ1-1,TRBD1,TGTGCCAGCAGCGAATCAGGGGGCTCGGCTTTCTTT,CASSESGGSAFF